These 22 T cell receptor beta chains came from one sample sequenced in a study of blood T cell repertoires in COVID-19 (dated by TCRdb to 2020 to 2021). Libraries were constructed by the immunoSEQ multiplex PCR assay. TCRdb re-hosts the immuneACCESS table, in-frame sequences only. Its copies lack some clones; in the studies checked, an unresolved V gene accounts for under half of them, and the cause for the rest is not known. This sample comprises 90,000 to 110,000 clones, 65% to 90% of them detected only once. The ten top clones hold 30% to 45% of the sample. Sequenced: peripheral blood. The receptor source for this set is a man older than 75 with acute or convalescent COVID-19.

The rearrangement uses TRBV19 and TRBJ2-4; 9 nucleotides line up with TRBD1. The V segment lost 3 bases and the J segment 2 bases; nucleotides outside the gene matches: 5. Germline CDR1 is LNHDA and CDR2 is SQIVND (reference sequence). The CDR3 spans 16 residues. CDR3 loop: CASSIGTGSTKNIQYF. The CDR3 DNA is TGTGCCAGTAGTATCGGGACAGGGTCGACCAAAAACATTCAGTACTTC.

The J gene is TRBJ1-1, the V gene TRBV5-1; D is uncertain. Trimming pared 4 bases from V and 0 bases from J, leaving 13 bases between. CDR1 and CDR2 (germline): SGHRS, YFSETQ. There are 15 residues in the CDR3. The CDR3 loop reads CASSGRTSMNTEAFF. The CDR3 region has the DNA TGCGCCAGCAGCGGTCGGACTTCTATGAACACTGAAGCTTTCTTT.

CDR3 sequence: CASISGRGGDTQYF. Here the CDR3 DNA reads TGTGCCAGCATTTCAGGGAGGGGTGGAGATACGCAGTATTTT. This chain uses TRBV27 with TRBJ2-3, with TRBD2 identical over 7 bases. The CDR3 runs to 14 residues. The ends lost 7 bases at V and 5 bases at J; junction bases unmatched: 9. Germline assignment: CDR1 MNHEY and CDR2 SMNVEV (reference sequence).

The V call is TRBV2, the J call TRBJ2-3, with 9 nucleotides matching TRBD1. Germline V gene data show CDR1 as SNHLY and CDR2 as FYNNEI. CDR3 size: 17 residues. With V trimmed by 1 base and J by 6 bases, 11 bases remained unmatched. CDR3 loop: CASSEGRGTGNRDTQYF. In nucleotides, the CDR3 is TGTGCCAGCAGTGAAGGGCGAGGGACAGGGAACCGGGATACGCAGTATTTT.

This clone was counted a single time. The genes are TRBV19 and TRBJ1-2; D gene ambiguous. Germline V gives CDR1 LNHDA, CDR2 SQIVND (reference sequence). The CDR3 has 12 amino acids. V lost 5 bases, J lost 0 bases, and 4 bases lay in between. The CDR3 DNA reads as TGTGCCAGTAGTTCTTCTAACTATGGCTACACCTTC. The encoded protein is CASSSSNYGYTF.

The rearrangement links TRBV7-9 to TRBJ2-3, with 8 positions matching TRBD1. Trimming at V came to 5 bases and at J to 2 bases, leaving 6 bases not matched to a gene. CDR1 SEHNR and CDR2 FQNEAQ come from the germline V gene (reference sequence). The CDR3 length is 15 residues. The CDR3 DNA reads TGTGCCAGCAGCGATACAGGGGGGCACACAGATACGCAGTATTTT. This gives the protein CASSDTGGHTDTQYF.

V is TRBV5-1 and J is TRBJ2-1, with TRBD2 as a possible D gene (6 bases). Per the germline V gene, CDR1 is SGHRS and CDR2 is YFSETQ. The CDR3 is 15 amino acids. Trimming took off 0 bases at V and 2 bases at J, with 9 bases between the two ends. CDR3: CASSLAPGAYNEQFF. DNA of the CDR3: TGCGCCAGCAGCTTGGCCCCGGGGGCCTACAATGAGCAGTTCTTC.

J is TRBJ1-5 and V is TRBV7-8, with a tentative D call TRBD1 (6 bases). Between the trimmed V and J ends, which lost 4 bases and 3 bases, there was a span of 13 bases. The CDR3 sequence is 15 residues long. Germline V gene data show CDR1 as SGHVS and CDR2 as FQNEAQ. CDR3 amino acids: CASSSITGNNQPQHF. CDR3 coding DNA: TGTGCCAGCAGCTCCATAACAGGGAACAATCAGCCCCAGCATTTT.

This clone appeared once. The V gene is TRBV2, the J gene TRBJ2-2; TRBD1 aligns across 7 bases. V dropped 2 bases and J dropped 1; count of bases not matched to a gene: 7. CDR3 length equals 17 residues. The germline V gene encodes CDR1 SNHLY and CDR2 FYNNEI. The CDR3 loop is CASSEPQDRLNTGELFF. The CDR3 DNA reads TGTGCCAGCAGTGAACCGCAGGACAGGTTGAACACCGGGGAGCTGTTTTTT.

Notes on this clone: One junction end does not reproduce the germline sequence, and a read error may be involved. This sequence joins TRBV5-1 and TRBJ2-2; 7 bases are shared with TRBD1. The CDR3 consists of 14 residues. Germline V gives CDR1 SGHRS, CDR2 YFSETQ. The CDR3 DNA reads as TGCGCCAGCAGCCCCTACCCAGGACAGGAGATCCCTGTTTTT. It encodes CASSPYPGQEIPVF.

The genes are TRBV2 and TRBJ2-7, with no clear D. This CDR3 is 13 amino acids long. Trimming took 5 bases from V and 6 from J, leaving 14 bases between them. In germline, CDR1 is SNHLY, CDR2 FYNNEI. The CDR3 sequence: CASSSETGLEQYF. The CDR3 nucleotides read TGTGCCAGCAGTAGCGAAACCGGCCTCGAGCAGTACTTC.

This sequence joins TRBV11-1 and TRBJ2-5, with a tentative D call TRBD1 (6 bases). The germline V gene encodes CDR1 SGHAT and CDR2 FQDESV (reference sequence). The CDR3 loop spans 14 amino acids. V shed 0 bases and J shed 4 bases, with 9 bases lying between them. CDR3 bases: TGTGCCAGCAGCTTAGCCACAGGGTTAGAGACCCAGTACTTC. Residues: CASSLATGLETQYF.

The chain recombines TRBV28 with TRBJ1-5; unclear D gene. The CDR3 length is 18 residues. Between the trimmed V and J ends, which lost 3 bases and 1 base, there was a span of 19 bases. CDR1 MDHEN and CDR2 SYDVKM come from the germline V gene. The CDR3 DNA follows: TGTGCCAGCAGTTTTGTGGGCAGGAGGTTAGGGAGCAATCAGCCCCAGCATTTT. Translation gives CASSFVGRRLGSNQPQHF.

The genes are TRBV6-1 and TRBJ1-1; 7 nucleotides line up with TRBD1. The CDR3 covers 14 residues. Germline lookup yields CDR1 MNHNS and CDR2 SASEGT. The junction had 7 bases not matched to a gene; V was cut back by 2 bases and J by 7 bases. The CDR3: CASSERDRYGEAFF. CDR3 DNA: TGTGCCAGCAGTGAACGGGACAGATACGGTGAAGCTTTCTTT.

V is TRBV2 and J is TRBJ1-2; the D gene is possibly TRBD1 (6 bases). Germline V gives CDR1 SNHLY, CDR2 FYNNEI. V gave up 9 bases and J gave up 7 bases, with 15 bases separating them. The CDR3 contains 12 residues. The CDR3 nucleotides are TGTGCCAGTATGGACAGAAATACTGGCTACACCTTC. It translates to CASMDRNTGYTF.

The table lists this clone with a few counts. The chain employs TRBV18 and TRBJ1-1, with TRBD1 matching over 8 bases. The CDR3 has 16 amino acids. V shed 1 base, J shed 0 bases, and the junction held 4 bases outside the gene matches. Germline V gene sequence: CDR1 KGHSH, CDR2 LQKENI. Here the CDR3 DNA reads TGTGCCAGCTCACCACTTAAGGACAGGGTGAACACTGAAGCTTTCTTT. Translating gives CASSPLKDRVNTEAFF.

The J gene is TRBJ1-2, the V gene TRBV18; TRBD1 might be the D (6 bases). V dropped 3 bases and J dropped 7 bases, with 18 bases sitting between them. Looked up from germline, CDR1 is KGHSH and CDR2 is LQKENI. The CDR3 has 15 residues. The CDR3 sequence is CASSPTGGEGFGYTF. The CDR3, as DNA: TGTGCCAGCTCACCGACGGGGGGCGAGGGATTTGGCTACACCTTC. The variable domain in full, with the rest retrieved from reference TRBV18 and TRBJ1-2, is NAGVMQNPRHLVRRRGQEARLRCSPMKGHSHVYWYRQLPEEGLKFMVYLQKENIIDESGMPKERFSAEFPKEGPSILRIQQVVRGDSAAYFCASSPTGGEGFGYTFGSGTRLTVV.

The chain has TRBV3-1 (or the pseudogene TRBV3-2) and TRBJ1-2; D remains ambiguous. CDR1 and CDR2 from the germline V gene are LGHDT and YNNKEL (reference sequence). The CDR3 runs to 14 residues. V lost 0 bases and J lost 2, with 7 bases in between. The DNA of the CDR3 is TGTGCCAGCAGCCAAGACGGTCTAAACTATGGCTACACCTTC. It specifies CASSQDGLNYGYTF.

This chain links TRBV28 with TRBJ1-5; 9 bases align to TRBD1. The germline V gene encodes CDR1 MDHEN and CDR2 SYDVKM. With 5 bases clipped from V and 7 bases from J, the junction kept 9 bases outside the gene matches. This CDR3 region has 15 residues. The CDR3 DNA is TGTGCCAGCAGTCCGGGGACAGGGATCGTGCAGCCCCAGCATTTT. Amino acid sequence: CASSPGTGIVQPQHF.

The chain links TRBV19 to TRBJ2-1, with 8 bases aligning to TRBD1. Germline values: CDR1 LNHDA, CDR2 SQIVND (reference sequence). This CDR3 contains 15 residues. V lost 3 bases to trimming and J lost 7 bases; unmatched junction nucleotides: 8. CDR3 nucleotide sequence: TGTGCCAGTAGTATCTGGGGGACAGGTATGAATGAGCAGTTCTTC. Protein sequence: CASSIWGTGMNEQFF.

This clone was seen a handful of times. The V and J genes are TRBV2 and TRBJ2-5; 12 bases line up with TRBD1. CDR3 length: 15 amino acids. V lost 4 bases, J lost 5 bases, and 5 bases stayed unmatched. Germline V gene sequence: CDR1 SNHLY, CDR2 FYNNEI. Written as DNA, the CDR3 is TGTGCCAGCAGTGGGGACAGGGGGCTTGGTGAGACCCAGTACTTC. Translation: CASSGDRGLGETQYF. Complete variable domain (other parts from reference TRBV2 and TRBJ2-5): EPEVTQTPSHQVTQMGQEVILRCVPISNHLYFYWYRQILGQKVEFLVSFYNNEISEKSEIFDDQFSVERPDGSNFTLKIRSTKLEDSAMYFCASSGDRGLGETQYFGPGTRLLVL.

The chain is built from TRBV7-2 and TRBJ2-7, with 8 bases that match TRBD1. This CDR3 spans 16 amino acids. Germline CDR1 reads SGHTA; CDR2 reads FQGNSA. Trimming at V came to 4 bases and at J to 4 bases, leaving 12 bases not matched to a gene. CDR3 DNA: TGTGCCAGCAGCTCCCAGGGACAGGTAACAAGGTACGAGCAGTACTTC. It codes for CASSSQGQVTRYEQYF.